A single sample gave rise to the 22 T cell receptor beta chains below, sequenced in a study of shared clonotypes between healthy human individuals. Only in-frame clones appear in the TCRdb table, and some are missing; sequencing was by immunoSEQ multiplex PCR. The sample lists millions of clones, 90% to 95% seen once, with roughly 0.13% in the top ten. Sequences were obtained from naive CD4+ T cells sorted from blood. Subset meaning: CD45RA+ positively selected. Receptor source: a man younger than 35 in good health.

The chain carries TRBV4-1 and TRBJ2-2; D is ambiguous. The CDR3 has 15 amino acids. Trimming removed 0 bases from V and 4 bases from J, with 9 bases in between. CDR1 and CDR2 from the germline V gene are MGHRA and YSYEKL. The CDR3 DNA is TGCGCCAGCAGCCAAGAAACGAGGCCCACCGGGGAGCTGTTTTTT. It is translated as CASSQETRPTGELFF.

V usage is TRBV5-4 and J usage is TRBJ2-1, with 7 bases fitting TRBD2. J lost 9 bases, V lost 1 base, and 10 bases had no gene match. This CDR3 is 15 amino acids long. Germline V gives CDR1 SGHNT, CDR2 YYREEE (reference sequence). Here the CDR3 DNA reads TGTGCCAGCAGCTTGTTTACTAGCGAGGTGGGTGAGCAGTTCTTC. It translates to CASSLFTSEVGEQFF.

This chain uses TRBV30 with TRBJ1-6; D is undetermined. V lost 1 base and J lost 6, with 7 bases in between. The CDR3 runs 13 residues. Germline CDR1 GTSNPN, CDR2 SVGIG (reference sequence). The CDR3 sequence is CAWSAEVNSPLHF. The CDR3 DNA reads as TGTGCCTGGAGTGCAGAAGTTAATTCACCCCTCCACTTT.

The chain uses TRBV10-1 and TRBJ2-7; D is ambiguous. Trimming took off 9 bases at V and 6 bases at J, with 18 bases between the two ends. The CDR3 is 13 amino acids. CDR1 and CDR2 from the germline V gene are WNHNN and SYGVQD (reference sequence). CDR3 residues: CASEDTLSSEQYF. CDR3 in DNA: TGCGCCAGTGAAGACACCCTTTCGTCCGAGCAGTACTTC.

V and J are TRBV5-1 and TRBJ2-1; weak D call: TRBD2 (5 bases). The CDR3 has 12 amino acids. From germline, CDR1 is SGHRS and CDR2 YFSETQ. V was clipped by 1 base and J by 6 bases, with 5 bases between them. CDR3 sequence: CASSLTSNEQFF. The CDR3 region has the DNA TGCGCCAGCAGCTTGACTAGCAATGAGCAGTTCTTC.

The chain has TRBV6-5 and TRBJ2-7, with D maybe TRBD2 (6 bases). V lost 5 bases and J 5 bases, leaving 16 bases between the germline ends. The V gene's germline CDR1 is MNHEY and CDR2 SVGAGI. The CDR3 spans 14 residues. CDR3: CASSGAGLGDEQYF. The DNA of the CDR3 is TGTGCCAGCAGTGGGGCGGGGTTGGGAGACGAGCAGTACTTC.

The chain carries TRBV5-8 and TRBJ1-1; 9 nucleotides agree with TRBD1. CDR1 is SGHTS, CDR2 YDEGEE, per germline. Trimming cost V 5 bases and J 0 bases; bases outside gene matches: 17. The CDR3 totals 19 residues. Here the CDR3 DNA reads TGTGCCAGCAGTTATTTTTCCGGGACAGGGAACGGCATGAACACTGAAGCTTTCTTT. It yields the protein CASSYFSGTGNGMNTEAFF.

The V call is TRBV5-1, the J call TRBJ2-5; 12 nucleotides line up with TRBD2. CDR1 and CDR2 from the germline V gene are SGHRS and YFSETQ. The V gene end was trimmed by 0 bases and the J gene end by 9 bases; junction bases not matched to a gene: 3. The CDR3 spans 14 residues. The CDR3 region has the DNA TGCGCCAGCAGCTTGGCGACTAGCGGGGGCCCCCAGTACTTC. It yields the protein CASSLATSGGPQYF.

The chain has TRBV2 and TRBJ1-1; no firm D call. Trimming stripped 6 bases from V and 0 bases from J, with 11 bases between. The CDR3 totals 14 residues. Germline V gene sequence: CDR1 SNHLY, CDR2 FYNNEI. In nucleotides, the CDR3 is TGTGCCAGCAGCCCGCATACCTTGAACACTGAAGCTTTCTTT. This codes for CASSPHTLNTEAFF.

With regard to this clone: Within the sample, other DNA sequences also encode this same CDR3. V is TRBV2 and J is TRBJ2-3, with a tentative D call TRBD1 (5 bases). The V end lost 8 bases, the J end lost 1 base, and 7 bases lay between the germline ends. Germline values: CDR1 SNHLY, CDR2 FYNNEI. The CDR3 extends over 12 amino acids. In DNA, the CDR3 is TGTGCCAGCGGCAGGGGCACAGATACGCAGTATTTT. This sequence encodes CASGRGTDTQYF.

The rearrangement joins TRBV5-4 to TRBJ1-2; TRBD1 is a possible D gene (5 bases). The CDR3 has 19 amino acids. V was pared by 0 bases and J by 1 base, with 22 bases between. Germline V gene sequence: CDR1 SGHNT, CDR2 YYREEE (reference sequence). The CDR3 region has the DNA TGTGCCAGCAGCTTGGACCCCTGGGTAGGGGCCAAGGGTAACTATGGCTACACCTTC. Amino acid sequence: CASSLDPWVGAKGNYGYTF. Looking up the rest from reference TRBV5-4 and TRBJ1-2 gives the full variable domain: ETGVTQSPTHLIKTRGQQVTLRCSSQSGHNTVSWYQQALGQGPQFIFQYYREEENGRGNFPPRFSGLQFPNYSSELNVNALELDDSALYLCASSLDPWVGAKGNYGYTFGSGTRLTVV.

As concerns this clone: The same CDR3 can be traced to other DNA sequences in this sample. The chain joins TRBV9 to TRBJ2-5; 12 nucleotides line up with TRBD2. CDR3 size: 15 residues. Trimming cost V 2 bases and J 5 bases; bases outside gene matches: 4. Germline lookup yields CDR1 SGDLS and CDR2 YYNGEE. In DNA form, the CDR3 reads TGTGCCAGCAGCGTCGGGACTAGCGGGTCTGAGACCCAGTACTTC. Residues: CASSVGTSGSETQYF.

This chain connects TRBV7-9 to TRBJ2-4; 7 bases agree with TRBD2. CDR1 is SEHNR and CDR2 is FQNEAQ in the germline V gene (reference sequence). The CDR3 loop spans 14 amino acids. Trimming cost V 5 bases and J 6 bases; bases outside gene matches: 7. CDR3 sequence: CASSPAGAGNIQYF. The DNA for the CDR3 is TGTGCCAGCAGCCCCGCGGGAGCGGGAAACATTCAGTACTTC.

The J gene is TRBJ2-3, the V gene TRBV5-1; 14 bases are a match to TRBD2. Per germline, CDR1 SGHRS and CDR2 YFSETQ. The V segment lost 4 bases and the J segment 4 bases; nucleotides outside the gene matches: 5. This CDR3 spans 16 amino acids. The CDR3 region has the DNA TGCGCCAGCAGCCTAGGGACTAGCGGGGGATCAGATACGCAGTATTTT. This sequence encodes CASSLGTSGGSDTQYF. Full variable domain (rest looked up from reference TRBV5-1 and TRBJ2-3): KAGVTQTPRYLIKTRGQQVTLSCSPISGHRSVSWYQQTPGQGLQFLFEYFSETQRNKGNFPGRFSGRQFSNSRSEMNVSTLELGDSALYLCASSLGTSGGSDTQYFGPGTRLTVL.

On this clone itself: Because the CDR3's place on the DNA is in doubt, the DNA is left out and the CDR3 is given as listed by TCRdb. The CDR3 reads CASSVGSGIEPTYF. The chain couples TRBV5-1 to TRBJ2-7; TRBD2, the table's D call, was not compared with the DNA. The CDR3 has 14 amino acids, counting both end residues. The germline V gene encodes CDR1 SGHRS and CDR2 YFSETQ.

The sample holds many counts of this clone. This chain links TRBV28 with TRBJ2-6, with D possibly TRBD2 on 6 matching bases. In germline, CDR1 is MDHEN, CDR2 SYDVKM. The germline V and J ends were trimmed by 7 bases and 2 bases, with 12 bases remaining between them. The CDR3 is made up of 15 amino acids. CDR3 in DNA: TGTGCCAGCACCCTCCCGGGGGCTGGGGCCAACGTCCTGACTTTC. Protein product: CASTLPGAGANVLTF.

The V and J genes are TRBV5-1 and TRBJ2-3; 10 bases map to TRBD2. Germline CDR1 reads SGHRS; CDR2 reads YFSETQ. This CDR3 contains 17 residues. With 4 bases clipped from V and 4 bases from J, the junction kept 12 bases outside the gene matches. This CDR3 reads CASSPASGRAGADTQYF. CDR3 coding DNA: TGCGCCAGCAGCCCTGCCAGCGGGAGGGCGGGGGCAGATACGCAGTATTTT.

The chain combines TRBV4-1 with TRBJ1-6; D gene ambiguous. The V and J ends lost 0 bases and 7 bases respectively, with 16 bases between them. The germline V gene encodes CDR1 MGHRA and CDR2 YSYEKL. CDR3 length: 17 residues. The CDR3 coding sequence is TGCGCCAGCAGCCAAGATGAACTTCTGGCGGGAAATTCACCCCTCCACTTT. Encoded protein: CASSQDELLAGNSPLHF.

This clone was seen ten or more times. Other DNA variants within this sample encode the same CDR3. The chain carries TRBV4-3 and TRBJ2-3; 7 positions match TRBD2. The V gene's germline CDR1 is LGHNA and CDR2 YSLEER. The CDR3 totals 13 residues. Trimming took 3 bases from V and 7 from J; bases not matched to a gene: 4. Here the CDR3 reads CASSQGAGNTQYF. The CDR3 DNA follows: TGCGCCAGCAGCCAGGGAGCGGGAAATACGCAGTATTTT.

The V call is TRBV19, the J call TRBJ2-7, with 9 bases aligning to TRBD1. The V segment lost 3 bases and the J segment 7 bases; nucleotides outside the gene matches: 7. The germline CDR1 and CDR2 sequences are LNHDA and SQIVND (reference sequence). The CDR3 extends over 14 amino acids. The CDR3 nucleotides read TGTGCCAGTAGTATTGACAGGGGGAAAGGGGAGCAGTACTTC. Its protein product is CASSIDRGKGEQYF.

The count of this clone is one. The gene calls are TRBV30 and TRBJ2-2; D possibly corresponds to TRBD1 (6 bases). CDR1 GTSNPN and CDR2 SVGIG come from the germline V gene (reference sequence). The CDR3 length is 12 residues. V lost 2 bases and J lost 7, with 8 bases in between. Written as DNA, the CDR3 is TGTGCCTGGAGTCCAGGGGTCGGGGAGCTGTTTTTT. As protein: CAWSPGVGELFF.

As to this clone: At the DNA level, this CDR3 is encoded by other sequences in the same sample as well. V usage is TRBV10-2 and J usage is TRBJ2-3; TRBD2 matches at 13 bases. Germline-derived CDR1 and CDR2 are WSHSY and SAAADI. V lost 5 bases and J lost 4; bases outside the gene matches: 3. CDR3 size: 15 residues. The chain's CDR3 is CASSRTSGGSDTQYF. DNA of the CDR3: TGCGCCAGCAGTCGGACTAGCGGGGGATCAGATACGCAGTATTTT.